These T cell receptor beta chains were read from a single sample in a study of CXCR3-negative and CXCR3-positive naive CD8 T cells. Each CDR3 protein gets one entry in TCRdb, which reprocessed the 5' RACE reads and gives no DNA. The sample has fewer than 95,000 distinct CDR3 sequences; the top ten hold 1.1%. Input material: naive CXCR3- CD8+ T cells from blood. The origin of the receptors is a human donor in good health. Some clones in this sample may be carry-over from other donors' samples. The CDR3 runs from the conserved cysteine through the conserved F or W. The order of the fields is J gene, V gene, CDR3 protein.

j_call: TRBJ1-1
v_call: TRBV11-3
cdr3_aa: CASSLESLMRGKGGLMNTEAFF

j_call: TRBJ1-5
v_call: TRBV12-3/TRBV12-4
cdr3_aa: CASSPTGGSNQPQHF

j_call: TRBJ2-1
v_call: TRBV3-1
cdr3_aa: CASSSPTSGRAYDEQFF

j_call: TRBJ2-1
v_call: TRBV7-9
cdr3_aa: CASSLGTLGNEQFF

j_call: TRBJ1-2
v_call: TRBV7-9
cdr3_aa: CASSDQANYGYTF

j_call: TRBJ2-4
v_call: TRBV5-1
cdr3_aa: CASSPPSRGIAKNIQYF

j_call: TRBJ2-1
v_call: TRBV5-6
cdr3_aa: CASREGLSYNEQFF

j_call: TRBJ2-1
v_call: TRBV6-4
cdr3_aa: CASSDSGTANEQFF

j_call: TRBJ2-1
v_call: TRBV5-1
cdr3_aa: CASSFDGGNEQFF

j_call: TRBJ2-7
v_call: TRBV29-1
cdr3_aa: CSVAGLAASYEQYF

j_call: TRBJ1-1
v_call: TRBV6-5
cdr3_aa: CASSYYTNTEAFF

j_call: TRBJ2-1
v_call: TRBV30
cdr3_aa: CAWSVVAGRNNEQFF

j_call: TRBJ2-7
v_call: TRBV7-9
cdr3_aa: CASNARLAGAFSEQYF

j_call: TRBJ2-7
v_call: TRBV2
cdr3_aa: CANTGGTTYEQYF

j_call: TRBJ2-2
v_call: TRBV12-3/TRBV12-4
cdr3_aa: CASSLGLAGAVGELFF

j_call: TRBJ1-5
v_call: TRBV30
cdr3_aa: CAWSPGDSILSQPQHF

j_call: TRBJ2-1
v_call: TRBV20-1
cdr3_aa: CSAVTSGSVDEQFF

j_call: TRBJ1-2
v_call: TRBV7-2
cdr3_aa: CASSKTGTGDGYTF

j_call: TRBJ2-7
v_call: TRBV29-1
cdr3_aa: CSVDSSGEQYF